The entry below describes one T cell receptor (beta chain). Its antigen is still unknown. Specified treatment: about 20 received Ad26.COV2.S at low or high dose, single or two shots; roughly five received placebo; per-sample allocation not given. Collection of samples fell on day 63 after the first vaccine or placebo injection. The source of the sample is a study of Ad26.COV2.S vaccination and SARS-CoV-2 variants. About the study: Ad26.COV2.S given intramuscularly, once or twice 56 days apart. Whole-study findings and limits: Overall T cell responses may have been underestimated by the analyses of TCR breadth and depth. Participants given vaccine showed non-spike TCR breadth similar to that of placebo recipients.

Germline V lookup: CDR1 SGDLS, CDR2 YYNGEE. This CDR3 is built from 15 residues. The V segment lost 6 bases and the J segment 3 bases; nucleotides outside the gene matches: 8. Sequenced by immunoSEQ multiplex PCR; TCRdb stores in-frame clones only, minus some. The sample consists of about 350,000 clones, approximately 90% of them appearing once. Material: peripheral blood, obtained in a trial of Ad26.COV2.S vaccine versus placebo. This sequence joins TRBV9 and TRBJ2-1, with TRBD2 matching over 8 bases. The origin of this receptor is a person between 18 and 59 years old who received the Ad26.COV2.S COVID-19 vaccine or a placebo. CDR3 amino acids: CASIPHGGDYNEQFF. CDR3 coding DNA: TGTGCCAGCATCCCCCACGGGGGGGACTACAATGAGCAGTTCTTC.